This T cell receptor beta chain came from a study of molecular identifiers for immune sequencing clone quantification. The study, taken as a whole, reports: Among around 1 million naive cells, as was reported, spiked Jurkat TCR RNA from one cell was detectable.

Every naive CD8 library was made from between roughly 17,000 and 1,000,000 sorted cells with 10%, 30% or 50% RNA. Naive CD8 T cells underwent sorting with the CD8+CD4-CCR7+CD45RA+ definition. Bulk TCR libraries used previously described methods and listed TCR primers. TCRdb analysed the PCR reads with MiXCR anew, one entry per CDR3 protein. The table includes tens of thousands of distinct CDR3 sequences, 20% to 25% detected once. Germline values: CDR1 MNHEY, CDR2 SMNVEV (reference sequence). The CDR3 covers 15 residues. On this clonotype itself: Its antigen is unknown. Sequence at one end of the junction differs from germline and may be a read error.

Sequencing was performed on naive CD8+ T cells from blood, with Jurkat cell RNA spiked in. Subset described: FACS-sorted CD8+CD4-CCR7+CD45RA+ naive T cells. This chain connects TRBV27 to TRBJ2-7, with 15 bases that match TRBD2. The receptor's source is a human donor in good health. Some libraries in this study had Jurkat cell RNA spiked in. The CDR3 DNA follows: TGTGCCAGCAGTCCGAGAGGGACTAGCGGGGGGCCAGGCCACTTC. Translating it yields CASSPRGTSGGPGHF.